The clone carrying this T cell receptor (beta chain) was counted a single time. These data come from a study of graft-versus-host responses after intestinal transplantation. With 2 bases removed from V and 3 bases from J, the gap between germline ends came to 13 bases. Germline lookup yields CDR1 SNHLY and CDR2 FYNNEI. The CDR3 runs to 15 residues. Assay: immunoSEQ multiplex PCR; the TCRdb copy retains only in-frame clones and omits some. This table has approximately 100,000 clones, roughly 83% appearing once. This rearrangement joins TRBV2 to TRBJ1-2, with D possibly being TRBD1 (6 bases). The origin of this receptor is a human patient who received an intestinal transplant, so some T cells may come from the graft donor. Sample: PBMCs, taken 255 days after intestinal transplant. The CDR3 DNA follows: TGTGCCAGCAGTGAAAAGAGGGGGATTGACTATGGCTACACCTTC. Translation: CASSEKRGIDYGYTF.